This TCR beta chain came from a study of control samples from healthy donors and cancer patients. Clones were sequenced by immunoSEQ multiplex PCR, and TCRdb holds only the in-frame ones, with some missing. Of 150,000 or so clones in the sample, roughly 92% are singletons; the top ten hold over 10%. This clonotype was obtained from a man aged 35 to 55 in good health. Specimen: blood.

The chain's CDR3 is CASSYSTGGLFF. The CDR3 region has the DNA TGTGCCAGCAGTTACTCGACAGGTGGACTGTTTTTT. The chain recombines TRBV6-6 with TRBJ1-4, with D possibly being TRBD1 (6 bases). The germline V gene has CDR1 MNHNY and CDR2 SVGAGI (reference sequence). This CDR3 region has 12 residues. Trimming cost V 0 bases and J 13 bases, with 9 bases left between them.